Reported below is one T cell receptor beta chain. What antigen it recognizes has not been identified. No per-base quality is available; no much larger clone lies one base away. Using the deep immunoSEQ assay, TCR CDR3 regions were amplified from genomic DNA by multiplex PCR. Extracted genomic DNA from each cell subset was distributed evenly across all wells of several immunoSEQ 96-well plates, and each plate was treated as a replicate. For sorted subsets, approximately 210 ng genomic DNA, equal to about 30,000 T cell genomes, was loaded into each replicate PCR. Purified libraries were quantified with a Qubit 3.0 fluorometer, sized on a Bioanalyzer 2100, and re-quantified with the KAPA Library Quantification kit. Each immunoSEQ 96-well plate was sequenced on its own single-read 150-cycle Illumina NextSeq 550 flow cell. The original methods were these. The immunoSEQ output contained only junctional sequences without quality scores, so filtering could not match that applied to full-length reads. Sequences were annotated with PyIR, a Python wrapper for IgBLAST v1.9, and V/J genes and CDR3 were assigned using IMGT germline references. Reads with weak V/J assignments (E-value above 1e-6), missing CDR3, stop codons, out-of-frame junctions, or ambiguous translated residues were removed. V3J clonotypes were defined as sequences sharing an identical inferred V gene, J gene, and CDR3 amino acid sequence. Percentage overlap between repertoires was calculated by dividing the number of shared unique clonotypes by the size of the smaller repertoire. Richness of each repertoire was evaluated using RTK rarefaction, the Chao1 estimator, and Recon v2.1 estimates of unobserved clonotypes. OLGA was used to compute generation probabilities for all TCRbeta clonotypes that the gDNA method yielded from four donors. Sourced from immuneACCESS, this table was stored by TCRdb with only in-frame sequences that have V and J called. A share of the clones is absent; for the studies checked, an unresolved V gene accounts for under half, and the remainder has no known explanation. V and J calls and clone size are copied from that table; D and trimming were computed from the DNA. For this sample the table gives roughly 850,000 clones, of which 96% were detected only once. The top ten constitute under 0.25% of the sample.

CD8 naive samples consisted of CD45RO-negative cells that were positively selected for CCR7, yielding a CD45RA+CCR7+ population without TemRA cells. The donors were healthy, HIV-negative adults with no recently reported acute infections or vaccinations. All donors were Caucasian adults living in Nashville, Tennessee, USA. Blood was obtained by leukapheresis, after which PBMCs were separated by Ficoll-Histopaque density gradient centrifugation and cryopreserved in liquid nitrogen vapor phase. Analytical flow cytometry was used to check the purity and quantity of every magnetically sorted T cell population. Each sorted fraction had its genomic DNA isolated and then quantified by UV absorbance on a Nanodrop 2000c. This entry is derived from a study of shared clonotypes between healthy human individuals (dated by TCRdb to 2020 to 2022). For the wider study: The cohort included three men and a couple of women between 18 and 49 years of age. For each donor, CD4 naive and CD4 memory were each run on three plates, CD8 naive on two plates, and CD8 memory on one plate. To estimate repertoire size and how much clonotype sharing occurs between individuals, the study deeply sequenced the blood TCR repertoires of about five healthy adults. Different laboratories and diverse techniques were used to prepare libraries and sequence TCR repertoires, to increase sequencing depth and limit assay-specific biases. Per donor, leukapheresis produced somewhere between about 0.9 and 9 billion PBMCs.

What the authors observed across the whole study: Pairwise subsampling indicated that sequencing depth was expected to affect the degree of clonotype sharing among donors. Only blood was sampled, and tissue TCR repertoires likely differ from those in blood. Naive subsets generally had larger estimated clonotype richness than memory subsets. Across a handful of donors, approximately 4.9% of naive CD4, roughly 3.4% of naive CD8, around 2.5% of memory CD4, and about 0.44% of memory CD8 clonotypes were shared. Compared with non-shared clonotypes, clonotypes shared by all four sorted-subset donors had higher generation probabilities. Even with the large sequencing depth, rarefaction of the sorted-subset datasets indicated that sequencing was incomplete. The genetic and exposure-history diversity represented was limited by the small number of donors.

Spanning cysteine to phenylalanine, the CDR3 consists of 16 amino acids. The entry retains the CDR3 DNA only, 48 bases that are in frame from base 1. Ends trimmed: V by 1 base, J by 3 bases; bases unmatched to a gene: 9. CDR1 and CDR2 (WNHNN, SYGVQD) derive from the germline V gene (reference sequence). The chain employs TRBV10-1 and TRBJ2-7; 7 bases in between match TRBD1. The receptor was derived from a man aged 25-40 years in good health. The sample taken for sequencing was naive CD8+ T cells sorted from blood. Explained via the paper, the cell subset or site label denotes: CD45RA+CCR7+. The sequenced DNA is TGCGCCAGCAGTGAGTTGACGACAGGGTTCGGCTACGAGCAGTACTTC. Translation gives CASSELTTGFGYEQYF.